This T cell receptor beta chain is drawn from a study of OX40 agonist ivuxolimab in advanced cancers. Assay used: immunoSEQ multiplex PCR; TCRdb lists only in-frame clones, some missing. The data show under 85,000 clones, with about nine tenths seen just once and less than 5% held by the top ten. Study findings and constraints: In the expanded peripheral T cells, antigen specificity was never determined.

Trimming cost V 6 bases and J 7 bases; bases outside gene matches: 3. This CDR3 region has 13 residues. Germline CDR1 SNHLY, CDR2 FYNNEI. A note on this clone: Its cognate antigen is unknown. The sample contains more than one DNA sequence encoding this CDR3.

This chain links TRBV2 with TRBJ1-5; 10 bases align to TRBD1. The sequence was collected from an adult with an advanced solid tumor such as melanoma, head and neck, liver or kidney cancer. The sequencing used CD4+ or CD8+ T cells sorted from blood, collected in a trial of the OX40 agonist ivuxolimab. The CDR3, as DNA: TGTGCCAGCAGCGGGACAGGGGAACAGCCCCAGCATTTT. This codes for CASSGTGEQPQHF.